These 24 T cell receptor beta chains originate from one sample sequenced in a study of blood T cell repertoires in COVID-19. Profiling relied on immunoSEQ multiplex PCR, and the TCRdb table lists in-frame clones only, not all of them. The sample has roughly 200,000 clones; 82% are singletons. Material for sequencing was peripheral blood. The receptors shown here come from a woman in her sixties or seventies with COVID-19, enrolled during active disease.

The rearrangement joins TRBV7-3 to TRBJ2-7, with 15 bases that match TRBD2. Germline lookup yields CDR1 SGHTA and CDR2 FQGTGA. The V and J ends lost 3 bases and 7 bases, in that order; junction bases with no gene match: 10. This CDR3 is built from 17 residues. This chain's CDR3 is CASSFRTSGGALSEQYV. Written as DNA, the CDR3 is TGTGCCAGCAGCTTTCGGACTAGCGGGGGGGCCTTATCGGAGCAGTACGTC.

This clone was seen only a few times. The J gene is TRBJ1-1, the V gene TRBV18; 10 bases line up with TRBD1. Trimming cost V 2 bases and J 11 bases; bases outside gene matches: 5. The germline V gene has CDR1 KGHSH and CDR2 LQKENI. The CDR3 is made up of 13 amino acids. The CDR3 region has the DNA TGTGCCAGCTCACCAACCGGGACAGGGGACGCTTTCTTT. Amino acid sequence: CASSPTGTGDAFF.

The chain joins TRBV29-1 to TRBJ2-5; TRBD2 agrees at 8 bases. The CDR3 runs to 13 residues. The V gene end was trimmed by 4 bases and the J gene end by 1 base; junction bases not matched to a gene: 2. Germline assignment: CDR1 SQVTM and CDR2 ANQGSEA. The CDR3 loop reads CSVGRGVQETQYF. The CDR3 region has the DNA TGCAGCGTTGGGCGGGGGGTCCAAGAGACCCAGTACTTC.

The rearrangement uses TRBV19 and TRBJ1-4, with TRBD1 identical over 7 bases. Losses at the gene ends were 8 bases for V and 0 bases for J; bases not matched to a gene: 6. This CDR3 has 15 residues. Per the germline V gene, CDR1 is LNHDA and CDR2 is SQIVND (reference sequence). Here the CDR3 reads CASRRGPATNEKLFF. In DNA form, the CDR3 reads TGTGCCAGTCGGAGGGGGCCTGCAACTAATGAAAAACTGTTTTTT.

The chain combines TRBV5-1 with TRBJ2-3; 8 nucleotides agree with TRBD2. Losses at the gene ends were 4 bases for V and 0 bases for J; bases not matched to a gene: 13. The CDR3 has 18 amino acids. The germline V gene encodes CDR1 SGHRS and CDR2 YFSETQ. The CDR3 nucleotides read TGCGCCAGCAGCGCCAGTCGGATAGCGGGGAAAAGCACAGATACGCAGTATTTT. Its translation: CASSASRIAGKSTDTQYF.

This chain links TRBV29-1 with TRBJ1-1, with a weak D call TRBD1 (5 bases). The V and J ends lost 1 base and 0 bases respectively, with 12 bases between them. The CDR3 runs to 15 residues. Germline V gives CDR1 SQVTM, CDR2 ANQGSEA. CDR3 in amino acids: CSVEGQAGMNTEAFF. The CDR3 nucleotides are TGCAGCGTTGAAGGCCAGGCAGGGATGAACACTGAAGCTTTCTTT.

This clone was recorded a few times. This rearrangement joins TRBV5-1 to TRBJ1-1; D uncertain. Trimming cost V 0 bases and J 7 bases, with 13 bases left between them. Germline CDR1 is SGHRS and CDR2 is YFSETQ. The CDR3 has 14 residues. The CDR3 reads CASSLGQIRGEAFF. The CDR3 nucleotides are TGCGCCAGCAGCTTGGGGCAGATCCGAGGTGAAGCTTTCTTT.

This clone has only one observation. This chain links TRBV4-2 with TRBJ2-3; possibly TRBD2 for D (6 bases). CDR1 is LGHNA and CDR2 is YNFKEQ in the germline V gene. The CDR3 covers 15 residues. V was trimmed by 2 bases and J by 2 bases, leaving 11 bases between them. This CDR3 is CASSQLGTSTDTQYF. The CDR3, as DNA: TGTGCCAGCAGCCAACTGGGGACTTCCACAGATACGCAGTATTTT.

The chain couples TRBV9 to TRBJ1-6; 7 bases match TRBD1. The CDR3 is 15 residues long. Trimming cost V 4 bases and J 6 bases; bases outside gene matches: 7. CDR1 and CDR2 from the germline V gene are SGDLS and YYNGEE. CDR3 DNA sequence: TGTGCCAGCAGCAAAGGGGGCCTGTTTAATTCACCCCTCCACTTT. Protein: CASSKGGLFNSPLHF.

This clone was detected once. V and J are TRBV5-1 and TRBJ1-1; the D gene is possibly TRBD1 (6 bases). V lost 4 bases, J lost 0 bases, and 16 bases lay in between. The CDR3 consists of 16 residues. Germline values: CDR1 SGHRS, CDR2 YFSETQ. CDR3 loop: CASSQQTGSMNTEAFF. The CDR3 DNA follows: TGCGCCAGCAGCCAACAGACAGGCTCCATGAACACTGAAGCTTTCTTT.

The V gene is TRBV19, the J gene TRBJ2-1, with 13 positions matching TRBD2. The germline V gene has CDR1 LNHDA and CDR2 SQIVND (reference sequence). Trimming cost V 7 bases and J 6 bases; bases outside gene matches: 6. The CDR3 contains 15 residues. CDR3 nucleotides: TGTGCCAGTACACCCGGGACTAGCGGGGTCAATGAGCAGTTCTTC. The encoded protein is CASTPGTSGVNEQFF.

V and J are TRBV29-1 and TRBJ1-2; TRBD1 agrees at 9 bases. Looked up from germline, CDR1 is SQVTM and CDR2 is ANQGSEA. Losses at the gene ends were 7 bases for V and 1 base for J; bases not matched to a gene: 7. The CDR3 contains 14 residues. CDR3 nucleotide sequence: TGCAGCGGCTTCGGGGGACAGGGTAACTATGGCTACACCTTC. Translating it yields CSGFGGQGNYGYTF.

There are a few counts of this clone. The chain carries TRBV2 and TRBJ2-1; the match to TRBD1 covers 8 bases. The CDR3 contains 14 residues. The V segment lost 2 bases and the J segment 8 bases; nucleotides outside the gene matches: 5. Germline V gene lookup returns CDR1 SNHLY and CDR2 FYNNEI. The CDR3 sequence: CASSELQGVDEQFF. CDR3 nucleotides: TGTGCCAGCAGTGAATTACAGGGGGTCGATGAGCAGTTCTTC.

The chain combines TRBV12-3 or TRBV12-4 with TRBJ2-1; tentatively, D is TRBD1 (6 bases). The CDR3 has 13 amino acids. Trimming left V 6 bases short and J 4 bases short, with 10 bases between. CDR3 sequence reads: CASRRGGYNEQFF. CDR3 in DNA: TGTGCCAGCAGAAGAGGGGGTTACAATGAGCAGTTCTTC.

The CDR3 DNA sequence: TGTGCCAGCAGCCAAGGGCTAGCGGGAGCGGCCCAGTACTTC. Residues: CASSQGLAGAAQYF. The chain links TRBV14 to TRBJ2-5, with 10 nucleotides matching TRBD2. Trimming removed 1 base from V and 9 bases from J; junction bases left unmatched: 5. This CDR3 comprises 14 residues. Per the germline V gene, CDR1 is SGHDN and CDR2 is FVKESK.

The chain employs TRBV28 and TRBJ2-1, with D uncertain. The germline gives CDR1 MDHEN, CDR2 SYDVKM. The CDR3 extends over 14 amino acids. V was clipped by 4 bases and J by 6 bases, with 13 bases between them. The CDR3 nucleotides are TGTGCCAGCAGTTCGGTGGGCTTTGGCAATGAGCAGTTCTTC. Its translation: CASSSVGFGNEQFF.

Here the CDR3 DNA reads TGTGCCAGCAGTCCCGGCCGGTCCAGCCCAGGGACCCAGTACTTC. The encoded protein is CASSPGRSSPGTQYF. J is TRBJ2-5 and V is TRBV27; no clear D. The germline V gene encodes CDR1 MNHEY and CDR2 SMNVEV (reference sequence). Trimming took off 5 bases at V and 7 bases at J, with 20 bases between the two ends. The length of the CDR3 is 15 residues.

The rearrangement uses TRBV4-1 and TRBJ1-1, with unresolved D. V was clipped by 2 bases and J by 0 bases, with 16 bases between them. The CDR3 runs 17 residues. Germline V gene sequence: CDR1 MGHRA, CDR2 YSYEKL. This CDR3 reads CASSQRHAGLMNTEAFF. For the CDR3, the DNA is TGCGCCAGCAGCCAAAGGCATGCGGGTTTAATGAACACTGAAGCTTTCTTT.

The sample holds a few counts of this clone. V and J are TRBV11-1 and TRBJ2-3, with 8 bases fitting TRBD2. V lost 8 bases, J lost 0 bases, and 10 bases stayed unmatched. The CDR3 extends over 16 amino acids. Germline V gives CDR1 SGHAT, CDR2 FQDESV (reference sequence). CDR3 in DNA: TGTGCCAGCTCCTTCAAAGCGGGGGCTAGCACAGATACGCAGTATTTT. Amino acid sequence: CASSFKAGASTDTQYF.

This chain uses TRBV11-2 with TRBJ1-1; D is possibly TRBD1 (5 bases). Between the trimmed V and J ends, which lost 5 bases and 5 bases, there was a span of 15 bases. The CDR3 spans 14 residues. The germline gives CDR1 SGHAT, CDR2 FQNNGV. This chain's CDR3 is CASSPRGRGTEAFF. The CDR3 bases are TGTGCCAGCAGCCCTCGGGGCCGGGGGACTGAAGCTTTCTTT.

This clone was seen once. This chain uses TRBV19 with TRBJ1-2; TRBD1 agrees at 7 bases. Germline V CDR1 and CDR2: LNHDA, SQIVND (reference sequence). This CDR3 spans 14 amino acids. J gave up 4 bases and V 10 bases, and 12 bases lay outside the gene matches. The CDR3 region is CATKDRRGGYGYTF. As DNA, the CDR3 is TGTGCCACTAAGGACAGGCGCGGAGGCTATGGCTACACCTTC.

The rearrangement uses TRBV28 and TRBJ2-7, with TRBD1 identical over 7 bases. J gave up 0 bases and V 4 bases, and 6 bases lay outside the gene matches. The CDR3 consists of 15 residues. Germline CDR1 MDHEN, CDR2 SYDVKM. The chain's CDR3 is CASSSTGQSSYEQYF. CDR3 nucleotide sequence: TGTGCCAGCAGTTCGACGGGACAGAGCTCCTACGAGCAGTACTTC.

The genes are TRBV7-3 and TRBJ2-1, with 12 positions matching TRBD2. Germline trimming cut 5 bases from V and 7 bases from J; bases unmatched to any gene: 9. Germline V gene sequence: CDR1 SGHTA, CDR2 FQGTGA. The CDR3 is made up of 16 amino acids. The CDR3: CASSPLAGGYVNEQFF. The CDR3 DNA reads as TGTGCCAGCAGCCCCCTAGCGGGAGGGTATGTTAATGAGCAGTTCTTC.

The CDR3 here is CASSRFYEQYF. Written as DNA, the CDR3 is TGTGCCAGCAGTCGGTTTTACGAGCAGTACTTC. The chain combines TRBV5-8 with TRBJ2-7; D uncertain. The CDR3 sequence is 11 residues long. Trimming took off 5 bases at V and 4 bases at J, with 7 bases between the two ends. The germline V gene encodes CDR1 SGHTS and CDR2 YDEGEE.